This T cell receptor beta chain was recovered during a study of OX40 agonist ivuxolimab in advanced cancers. V shed 4 bases, J shed 2 bases, and the junction held 6 bases outside the gene matches. The germline V gene has CDR1 LGHNA and CDR2 YSLEER. The CDR3 extends over 17 amino acids. Clones were read by immunoSEQ multiplex PCR, and TCRdb kept only the in-frame ones, dropping some. The sample shows 39,000 or so clones, more than 70% of them seen only once. This clone is medium-sized by share. Sequencing used CD4+ or CD8+ T cells sorted from blood, obtained in a trial of the OX40 agonist ivuxolimab. This sequence was found in an adult with an advanced solid tumor such as melanoma, head and neck, liver or kidney cancer. The chain employs TRBV4-3 and TRBJ2-7; 15 bases agree with TRBD2. CDR3 in amino acids: CASSLRTSGGAAYEQYF. The CDR3 DNA sequence: TGCGCCAGCAGCCTAAGGACTAGCGGGGGGGCCGCCTACGAGCAGTACTTC.